This TCR beta chain was retrieved from a study of PD-1 blockade in classical Hodgkin lymphoma. A note on this clone: Its antigen is unknown.

Assay used: immunoSEQ multiplex PCR; TCRdb lists only in-frame clones, some missing. Here the sample spans roughly 90,000 clones, 80% to 90% being singletons. The germline gives CDR1 MNHNY, CDR2 SVGAGI (reference sequence). This CDR3 region has 14 residues. With 6 bases removed from V and 1 base from J, the gap between germline ends came to 13 bases. Findings and limits, study-wide: Newly diagnosed and completely responding patients shared comparable baseline diversity.

All patients relapsed after autologous stem cell transplantation, and brentuximab vedotin exposure varied. This sequence was found in a human donor with classical Hodgkin lymphoma. The sample consisted of peripheral blood mononuclear cells (PBMCs), taken before the second cycle of nivolumab. The gene calls are TRBV6-6 and TRBJ2-7, with D possibly being TRBD1 (5 bases). CDR3 coding DNA: TGTGCCAGCAGAGAGGCGACAGTTTCCTACGAGCAGTACTTC. Encoded protein: CASREATVSYEQYF.